This TCR beta chain was sequenced for a study of response to subunit inactivated influenza vaccine. Study results and caveats: The authors put forward the suggestion that each seasonal influenza vaccination may bring in only a limited number of new T cells.

This clonotype appeared many times. The antigen remains undetermined. MiXCR, run by TCRdb on the RT-PCR reads, gives a single entry per CDR3 protein. Among hundreds of thousands of distinct CDR3 sequences, 6.5% to 8% were seen once, and the ten largest hold 13%. The germline gives CDR1 DFQATT, CDR2 SNEGSKA (reference sequence). This CDR3 is 11 amino acids long. Trimming left V 0 bases short and J 6 bases short, with 5 bases between. This sample comprised PBMCs from blood, obtained about 23 months after vaccination. This sequence originates from a man between 45 and 75 years old who received an inactivated influenza vaccine. This rearrangement joins TRBV20-1 to TRBJ1-2; no clear D gene. The CDR3: CSARDTDGYTF. In DNA, the CDR3 is TGCAGTGCTAGAGATACAGATGGCTACACCTTC.